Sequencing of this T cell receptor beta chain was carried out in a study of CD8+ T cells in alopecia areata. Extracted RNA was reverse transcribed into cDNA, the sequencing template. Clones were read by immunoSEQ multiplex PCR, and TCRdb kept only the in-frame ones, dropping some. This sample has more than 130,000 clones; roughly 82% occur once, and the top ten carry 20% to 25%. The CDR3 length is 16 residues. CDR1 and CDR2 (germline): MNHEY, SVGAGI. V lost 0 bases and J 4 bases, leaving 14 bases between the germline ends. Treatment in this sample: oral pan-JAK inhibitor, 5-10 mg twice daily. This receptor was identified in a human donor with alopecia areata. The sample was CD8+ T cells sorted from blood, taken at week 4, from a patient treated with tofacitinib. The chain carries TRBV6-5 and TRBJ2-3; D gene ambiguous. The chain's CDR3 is CASSYSVSGLPDTQYF. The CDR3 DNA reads TGTGCCAGCAGTTACTCAGTATCCGGGTTGCCAGATACGCAGTATTTT.